The clone carrying this TCR beta chain was recorded only once. No antigen is known for it. The entry originates in a study of shared clonotypes between healthy human individuals. Whole-study context: The plates for each donor numbered three CD4 naive, three CD4 memory, two CD8 naive and one CD8 memory.

J lost 1 base, V lost 5 bases, and 7 bases had no gene match. Germline CDR1 and CDR2: MNHEY and SVGAGI. CDR3 length: 15 residues. The protocol was immunoSEQ multiplex PCR, while the TCRdb copy is restricted to in-frame clones and leaves out a portion. The repertoire holds around 1.1 million clones, with 60% to 85% as singletons. Donors included only healthy HIV-negative adults lacking recent acute infections or vaccinations. Broader study findings: Shared across a few donors were 4% to 5% of the naive CD4 clonotypes. Represented diversity, genetic and exposure-history alike, was limited by few donors.

This chain connects TRBV6-5 to TRBJ2-7, with 8 nucleotides matching TRBD1. The sample was memory CD4+ T cells from PBMCs. Subset meaning: CD45RA-negative fraction. This TCR came from a man younger than 35 in good health. Some clones in this sample may be carry-over from other donors' samples. The CDR3 sequence: CASSNQGAMSYEQYF. As DNA, the CDR3 is TGTGCCAGCAGTAACCAGGGGGCGATGTCCTACGAGCAGTACTTC.